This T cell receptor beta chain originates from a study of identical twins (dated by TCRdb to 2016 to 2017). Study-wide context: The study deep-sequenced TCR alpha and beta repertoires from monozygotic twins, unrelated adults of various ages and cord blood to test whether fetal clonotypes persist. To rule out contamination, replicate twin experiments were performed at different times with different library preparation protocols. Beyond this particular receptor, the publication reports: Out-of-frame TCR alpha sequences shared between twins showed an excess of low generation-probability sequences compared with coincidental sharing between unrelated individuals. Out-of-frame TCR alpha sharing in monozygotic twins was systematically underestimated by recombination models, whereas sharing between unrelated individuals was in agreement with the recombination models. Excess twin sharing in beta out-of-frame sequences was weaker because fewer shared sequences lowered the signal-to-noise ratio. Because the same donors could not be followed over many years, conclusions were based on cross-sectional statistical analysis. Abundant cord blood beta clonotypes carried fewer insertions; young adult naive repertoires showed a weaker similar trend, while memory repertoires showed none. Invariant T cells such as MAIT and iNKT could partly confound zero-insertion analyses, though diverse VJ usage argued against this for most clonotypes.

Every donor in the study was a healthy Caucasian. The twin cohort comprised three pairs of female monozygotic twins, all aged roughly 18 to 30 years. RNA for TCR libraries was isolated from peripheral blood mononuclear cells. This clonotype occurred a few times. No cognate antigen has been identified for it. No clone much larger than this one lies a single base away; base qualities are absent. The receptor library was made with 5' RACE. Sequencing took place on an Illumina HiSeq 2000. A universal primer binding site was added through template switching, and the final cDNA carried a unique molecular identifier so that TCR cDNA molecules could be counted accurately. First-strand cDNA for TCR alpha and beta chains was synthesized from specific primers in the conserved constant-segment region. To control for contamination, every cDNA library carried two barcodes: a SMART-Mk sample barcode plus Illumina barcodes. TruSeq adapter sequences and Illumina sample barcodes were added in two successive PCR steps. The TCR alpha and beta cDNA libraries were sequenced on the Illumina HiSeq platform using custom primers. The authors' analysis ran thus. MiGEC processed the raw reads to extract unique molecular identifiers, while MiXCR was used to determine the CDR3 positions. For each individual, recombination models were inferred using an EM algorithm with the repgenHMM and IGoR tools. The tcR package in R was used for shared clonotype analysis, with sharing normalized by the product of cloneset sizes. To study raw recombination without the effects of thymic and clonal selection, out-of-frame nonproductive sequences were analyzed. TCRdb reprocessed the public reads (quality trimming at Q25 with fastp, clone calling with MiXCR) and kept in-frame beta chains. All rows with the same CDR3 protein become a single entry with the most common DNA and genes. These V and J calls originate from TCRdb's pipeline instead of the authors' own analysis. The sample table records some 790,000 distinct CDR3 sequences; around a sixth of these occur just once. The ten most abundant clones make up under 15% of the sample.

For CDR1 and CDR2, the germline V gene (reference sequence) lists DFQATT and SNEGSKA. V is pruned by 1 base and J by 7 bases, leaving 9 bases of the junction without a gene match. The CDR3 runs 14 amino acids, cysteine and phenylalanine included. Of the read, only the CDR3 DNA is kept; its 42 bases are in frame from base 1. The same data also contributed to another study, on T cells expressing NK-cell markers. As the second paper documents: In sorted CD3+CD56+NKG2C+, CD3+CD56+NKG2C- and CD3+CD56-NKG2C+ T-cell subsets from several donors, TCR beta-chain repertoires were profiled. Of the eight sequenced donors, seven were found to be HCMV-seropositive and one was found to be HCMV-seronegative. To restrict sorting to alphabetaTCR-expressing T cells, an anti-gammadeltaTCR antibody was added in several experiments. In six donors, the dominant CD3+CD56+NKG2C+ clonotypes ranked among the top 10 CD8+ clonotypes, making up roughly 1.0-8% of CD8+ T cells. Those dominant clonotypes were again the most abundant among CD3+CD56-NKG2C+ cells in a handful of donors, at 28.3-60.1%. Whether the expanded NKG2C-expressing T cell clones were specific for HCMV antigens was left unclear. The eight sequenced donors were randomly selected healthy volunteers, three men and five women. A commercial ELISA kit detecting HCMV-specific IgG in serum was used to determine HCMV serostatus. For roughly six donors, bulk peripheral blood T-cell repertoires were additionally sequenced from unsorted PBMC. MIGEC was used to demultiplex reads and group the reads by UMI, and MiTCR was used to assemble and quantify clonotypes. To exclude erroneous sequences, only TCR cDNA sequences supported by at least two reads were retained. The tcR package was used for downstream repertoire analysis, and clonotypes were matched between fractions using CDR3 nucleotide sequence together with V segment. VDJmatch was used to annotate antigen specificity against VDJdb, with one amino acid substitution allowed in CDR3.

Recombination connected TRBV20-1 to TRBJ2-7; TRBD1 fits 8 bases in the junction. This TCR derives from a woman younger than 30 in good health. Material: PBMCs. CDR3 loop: CSARGQGATKEQYF. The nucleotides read TGCAGTGCTAGAGGGCAGGGGGCGACTAAAGAGCAGTACTTC.